This is a list of T cell receptor beta chains from one sample in a study of blood T cell repertoires in COVID-19. Sequenced by immunoSEQ multiplex PCR; TCRdb stores in-frame clones only, minus some. The table lists about 150,000 clones, roughly 80% of them singletons. Sequenced material: peripheral blood. Every receptor here comes from a man between 60 and 75 years old with acute or convalescent COVID-19. Each CDR3 is given with its conserved first and last residue. The D gene is left open where the match is weak. Some rows have no size entry. The others give once, few or many, or a class for an expanded clone.

cdr3_length | j_call | d_call | clone_size | v_call | cdr3_nt | cdr3_aa
12 | TRBJ2-7 | TRBD1 | few | TRBV10-3 | TGTGCCACCGGGACAGGGGGCCACGAGCAGTACTTC | CATGTGGHEQYF
11 | TRBJ1-2 | TRBD1 | - | TRBV20-1 | TGCGGGGGGACAGGGGACTATGGCTACACCTTC | CGGTGDYGYTF
17 | TRBJ1-3 | - | few | TRBV7-2 | TGTGCCAGCAGCCGCCAGCTCCAGGGATCTTCTGGAAACACCATATATTTT | CASSRQLQGSSGNTIYF
14 | TRBJ1-2 | - | few | TRBV7-2 | TGTGCCAGCAGACCAGGGTCTCCCGGCGCTGGCTACACCTTC | CASRPGSPGAGYTF
15 | TRBJ1-2 | TRBD1 | - | TRBV7-2 | TGTGCCAGCAGCACCGGGACAGTGAATAGCTATGGCTACACCTTC | CASSTGTVNSYGYTF
16 | TRBJ2-3 | - | - | TRBV27 | TGTGCCAGCAGTCCCCGCGCCCAGCTAGGCACAGATACGCAGTATTTT | CASSPRAQLGTDTQYF
15 | TRBJ1-3 | - | - | TRBV11-2 | TGTGCCAGCAGCTTAGTACCCTTAGATGGAAACACCATATATTTT | CASSLVPLDGNTIYF
14 | TRBJ2-7 | - | - | TRBV28 | TGTGCCACTAAACTAGGAATGGGGGGGCTGGAGCAGTACTTC | CATKLGMGGLEQYF
16 | TRBJ2-5 | TRBD1 | - | TRBV11-2 | TGTGCCAGCAGCCCAACAAGGACAGGGGGCGTAGAGACCCAGTACTTC | CASSPTRTGGVETQYF
12 | TRBJ1-2 | - | - | TRBV15 | TGTGCCACCAGCTGGGGGGGACGTGGCTACACCTTC | CATSWGGRGYTF
17 | TRBJ2-2 | TRBD2 | - | TRBV12-5 | TGTGCTAGTGGTTCACACCTTGGGGGGGGGAACACCGGGGAGCTGTTTTTT | CASGSHLGGGNTGELFF
14 | TRBJ1-2 | - | - | TRBV6-1 | TGTGCCAGCAGTGAAGCGGCAGGGGCCTATGGCTACACCTTC | CASSEAAGAYGYTF
13 | TRBJ2-7 | TRBD2 | once | TRBV12-3/TRBV12-4 | TGTGCCAGCCGCCTAGCGGGAATTACCGAGCAGTACTTC | CASRLAGITEQYF
18 | TRBJ2-3 | TRBD2 | - | TRBV2 | TGTGCCAGCAGGGGAGGACTAGCGGGACTTACAGGCACAGATACGCAGTATTTT | CASRGGLAGLTGTDTQYF
12 | TRBJ1-1 | - | few | TRBV7-8 | TGTGCCAGCAGCGCGGTGCGCACTGAAGCTTTCTTT | CASSAVRTEAFF
14 | TRBJ2-7 | - | - | TRBV5-1 | TGCGCCAGCAGCTTCCGGGACAACTCCTACGAGCAGTACTTC | CASSFRDNSYEQYF
18 | TRBJ2-6 | - | - | TRBV9 | TGTGCCAGCAGCGTAGCGGGGAGACGGGTCTCTGGGGCCAACGTCCTGACTTTC | CASSVAGRRVSGANVLTF
14 | TRBJ1-1 | - | - | TRBV4-1 | TGCGCCAGCGCGGGGCCCTTGAGGGGCACTGAAGCTTTCTTT | CASAGPLRGTEAFF
16 | TRBJ1-4 | TRBD1 | - | TRBV7-9 | TGTGCCAGCAGCATCAGGACAGGGGCAACTAATGAAAAACTGTTTTTT | CASSIRTGATNEKLFF
13 | TRBJ2-1 | TRBD2 | - | TRBV24-1 | TGTGCCACCAGTGATCCAATAGCGGGGGAGCAGTTCTTC | CATSDPIAGEQFF
13 | TRBJ1-2 | - | - | TRBV19 | TGTGCCAGTAGACAATCCCTCCGCTATGGCTACACCTTC | CASRQSLRYGYTF
17 | TRBJ1-5 | TRBD1 | - | TRBV7-9 | TGTGCCAGCAGCCCCGGGACAGGGGAAATCAGCAATCAGCCCCAGCATTTT | CASSPGTGEISNQPQHF
16 | TRBJ1-3 | - | - | TRBV7-9 | TGTGCCAGCAGCTTATCCCAGGGTAACTCTGGAAACACCATATATTTT | CASSLSQGNSGNTIYF
16 | TRBJ2-1 | - | - | TRBV4-3 | TGCGCCAGCAGCCAAGAGATAACAGCCACCTACAATGAGCAGTTCTTC | CASSQEITATYNEQFF
12 | TRBJ1-2 | TRBD1 | once | TRBV10-3 | TGTGCCATCAGTGAGTCGACAGGGCCCTACACCTTC | CAISESTGPYTF
14 | TRBJ1-2 | - | once | TRBV7-9 | TGTGCCAGCAGCCGAGGAGCCGCTAACTATGGCTACACCTTC | CASSRGAANYGYTF
19 | TRBJ1-4 | - | - | TRBV18 | TGTGCCAGCTCACCTCTCCGTGGGCAGCAGGGTTCAACTAATGAAAAACTGTTTTTT | CASSPLRGQQGSTNEKLFF